What follows describes a single T cell receptor (beta chain). Its specificity is not known. This sample was included in a study of shared clonotypes between healthy human individuals. Whole-study context: Researchers drew samples from two women and a few men aged 18 to 49.

Study conclusions and caveats: Sampling was confined to blood; repertoires within tissues likely differ.

Sequenced by immunoSEQ multiplex PCR; TCRdb stores in-frame clones only, minus some. The table shows approximately 460,000 clones, with about 74% occurring only once. Recent acute infections and vaccinations were absent in the healthy HIV-negative adult donors. Extraction of genomic DNA in unsorted samples used roughly 93 million PBMCs. Sequenced input: PBMCs. The receptor comes from a woman between 40 and 55 years old in good health. Some clones in this sample may be carry-over from other donors' samples.

The CDR3 DNA reads as TGTGCCAGTAGTATTTTGGGGTTCGATCAGCCCCAGCATTTT. Its translation: CASSILGFDQPQHF. V gene TRBV19 combines with J gene TRBJ1-5; D gene uncertain. V dropped 3 bases and J dropped 5 bases, with 11 bases sitting between them. The CDR3 has 14 residues. The germline gives CDR1 LNHDA, CDR2 SQIVND (reference sequence).